This T cell receptor beta chain was recovered during a study of shared clonotypes between healthy human individuals. Source study methods: Filtering was not the same, since immunoSEQ gave junction-only sequences without quality scores. Profiled with immunoSEQ multiplex PCR; TCRdb holds only in-frame clones, not every one. The DNA gave D and trimming, while V, J and clone size come from that table. The table lists roughly 2.4 million clones, nearly 97% of them singletons. As to this clone: Antigen: not known.

Germline V gives CDR1 SQVTM, CDR2 ANQGSEA. The CDR3 covers 12 residues. With 3 bases clipped from V and 8 bases from J, the junction kept 2 bases outside the gene matches. Study-wide points: A handful of donors shared 4.5% to 6.5% of their naive CD4 clonotypes. Represented diversity (both genetic and exposure-history) was limited by the small number of donors. When compared with the clonotypes that were shared by all four sorted-subset donors, the non-shared clonotypes turned out to have lower generation probabilities.

The TCR sequence derives from a man aged 18 to 29 in good health. Sequencing used naive CD4+ T cells sorted from blood. Indicated subset: CD45RA+ positively selected. The chain couples TRBV29-1 to TRBJ1-4; 8 positions agree with TRBD1. CDR3 in amino acids: CSVDRGHEKLFF. The CDR3 DNA reads TGCAGCGTTGACAGGGGGCACGAAAAACTGTTTTTT.